This TCR beta chain stems from a study of cytomegalovirus exposure and HLA in healthy donors. Researchers ran the PCR with 60 Vbeta and 13 Jbeta primers. Repertoires were generated with immunoSEQ multiplex PCR, while TCRdb's copy carries only in-frame clones and drops some. The data contain under 85,000 clones, around 80% of them singletons. This clone was detected only once. The CDR3 contains 14 residues. CDR1 is MRHNA, CDR2 SNTAGT, per germline. The V end lost 8 bases, the J end lost 3 bases, and 17 bases lay between the germline ends. The specimen was PBMCs. The receptor was isolated from a woman aged 25 to 39 in good health and CMV-seronegative. The chain is built from TRBV6-4 and TRBJ2-7, with TRBD1 as a possible D gene (7 bases). CDR3 sequence (DNA): TGTGCCAGCCAGGGAGGAGACAGGGTCTACGAGCAGTACTTC. Translation gives CASQGGDRVYEQYF.